This T cell receptor beta chain was sequenced for a study of CD8 T cells in ankylosing spondylitis (dated by TCRdb to between 2016 and 2019). For context, the study as a whole: The study set out to find disease-linked TCR variants by profiling T cell receptor beta repertoires in ankylosing spondylitis patients and healthy donors. In total, the full study cohort was made up of some 110 healthy donors and 25 to 30 ankylosing spondylitis patients. Peripheral blood was sampled, and synovial fluid was also collected from ankylosing spondylitis patients.

Broader findings and caveats from the paper: Some of the motif variants had been reported before in the synovial fluid and blood of reactive arthritis patients, a finding that suggests common disease-initiation mechanisms. The disease-linked clones were reported as significantly enriched in matched synovial fluid samples from ankylosing spondylitis patients. In peripheral blood, the disease-linked clones were found at relatively low frequencies and had a CD8+ phenotype. A TCR beta motif of several highly homologous amino acid variants appeared characteristic of blood from ankylosing spondylitis patients.

On this clonotype: Its antigen has not been determined. It has no much larger one-base neighbor in the sample; base qualities were not kept.

Sequencing relied on an Illumina HiSeq 2500. Quantitative 5'-RACE with molecular barcodes was the method used to prepare the TCR beta libraries. As for how the authors treated the data: A new computational method based on a probabilistic model of VDJ rearrangement was used to identify disease-linked TCR variants. TCRdb itself trimmed the public reads at Q25 with fastp, ran MiXCR and retained productive beta chains. Here each entry gathers all rows of one CDR3 protein and keeps the most common genes and DNA. TCRdb, not the authors, supplied the V and J calls. This sample comprises 650,000 to 800,000 distinct CDR3 sequences, around 20% of them detected only once. The ten biggest clones cover approximately 18% of the sample. This TCR derives from a male donor with ankylosing spondylitis. The material sequenced was blood, either unsorted or a sorted T cell fraction (not recorded which).

The sequence in DNA is TGCGCCAGCAGTTTGGACAGGCCCAATCAGCCCCAGCATTTT. This codes for CASSLDRPNQPQHF. Rearrangement joined TRBV10-1 to TRBJ1-5, and 7 junction bases match TRBD1. The CDR1 and CDR2 encoded by the germline V gene (reference sequence) are WNHNN and SYGVQD. Germline trimming amounts to 5 bases on V and 3 bases on J, with 4 as the count of junction bases outside the gene matches. The CDR3 runs 14 amino acids, cysteine and phenylalanine included. Only the CDR3 DNA is retained, 42 bases long and in frame from the first base.